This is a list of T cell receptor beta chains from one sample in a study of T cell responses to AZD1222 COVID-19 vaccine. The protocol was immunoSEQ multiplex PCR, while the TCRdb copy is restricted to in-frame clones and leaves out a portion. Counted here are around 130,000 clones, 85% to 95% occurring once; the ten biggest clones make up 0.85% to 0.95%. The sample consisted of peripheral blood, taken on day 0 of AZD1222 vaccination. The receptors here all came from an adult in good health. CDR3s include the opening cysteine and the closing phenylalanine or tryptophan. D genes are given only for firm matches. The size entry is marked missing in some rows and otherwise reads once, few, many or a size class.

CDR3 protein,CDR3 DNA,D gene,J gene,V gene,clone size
CASSKKMNTDTQYF,TGCGCCAGCAGTAAAAAGATGAACACAGATACGCAGTATTTT,.,TRBJ2-3,TRBV10-1,.
CASSPSGGGTEAFF,TGTGCCAGCAGCCCCTCCGGGGGGGGCACTGAAGCTTTCTTT,.,TRBJ1-1,TRBV7-6,.
CSASRPATYYGYTF,TGCAGTGCTAGTAGGCCGGCAACTTACTATGGCTACACCTTC,.,TRBJ1-2,TRBV20-1,few
CASRGPGGEETQYF,TGTGCCAGCAGGGGTCCAGGGGGCGAAGAGACCCAGTACTTC,TRBD1,TRBJ2-5,TRBV27,.
CAASQGMNTEAFF,TGTGCCGCGTCACAGGGGATGAACACTGAAGCTTTCTTT,TRBD1,TRBJ1-1,TRBV6-5,once
CASSSTGGGSYEQYF,TGTGCCAGCAGTTCTACCGGGGGAGGGTCCTACGAGCAGTACTTC,TRBD2,TRBJ2-7,TRBV6-5,.
CASSLDGSRGYTF,TGTGCCAGCAGTCTTGACGGGTCTCGGGGCTACACCTTC,.,TRBJ1-2,TRBV6-6,.
CASHYAGNEQFF,TGTGCCAGTCACTACGCTGGCAATGAGCAGTTCTTC,.,TRBJ2-1,TRBV2,once
CASSLGTPSGVYEQYF,TGTGCCAGCAGCCTAGGGACACCTAGCGGGGTCTACGAGCAGTACTTC,TRBD2,TRBJ2-7,TRBV3-1/TRBV3-2,.
CAWSGTGGSNEKLFF,TGTGCCTGGAGTGGGACAGGGGGCTCTAATGAAAAACTGTTTTTT,TRBD1,TRBJ1-4,TRBV30,.
CASSYLTGTYEQYF,TGTGCCAGCAGTTACCTTACAGGGACTTACGAGCAGTACTTC,.,TRBJ2-7,TRBV6-6,.
CASSVDSAASYEQYF,TGTGCCAGCAGCGTAGATTCCGCAGCCTCCTACGAGCAGTACTTC,.,TRBJ2-7,TRBV9,.
CASSLRGEPQHF,TGTGCCAGCAGCTTACGAGGGGAGCCCCAGCATTTT,.,TRBJ1-5,TRBV5-5,once